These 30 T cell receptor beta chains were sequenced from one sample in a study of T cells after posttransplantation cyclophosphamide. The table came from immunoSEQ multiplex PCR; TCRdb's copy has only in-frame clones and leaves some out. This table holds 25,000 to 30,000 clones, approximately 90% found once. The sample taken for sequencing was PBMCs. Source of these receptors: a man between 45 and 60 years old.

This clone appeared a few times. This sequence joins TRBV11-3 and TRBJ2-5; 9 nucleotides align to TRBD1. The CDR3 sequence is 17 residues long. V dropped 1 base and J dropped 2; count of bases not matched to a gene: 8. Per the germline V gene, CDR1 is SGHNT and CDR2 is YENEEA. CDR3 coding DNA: TGTGCCAGCAGCTTAGGGACCGGGACAGGGTTTCAAGAGACCCAGTACTTC. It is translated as CASSLGTGTGFQETQYF.

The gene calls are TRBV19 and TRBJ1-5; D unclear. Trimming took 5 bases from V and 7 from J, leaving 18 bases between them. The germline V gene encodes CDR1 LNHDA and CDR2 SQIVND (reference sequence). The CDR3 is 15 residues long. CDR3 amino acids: CASSVQSGVEQPQHF. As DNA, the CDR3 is TGTGCCAGTAGTGTCCAAAGCGGGGTGGAGCAGCCCCAGCATTTT.

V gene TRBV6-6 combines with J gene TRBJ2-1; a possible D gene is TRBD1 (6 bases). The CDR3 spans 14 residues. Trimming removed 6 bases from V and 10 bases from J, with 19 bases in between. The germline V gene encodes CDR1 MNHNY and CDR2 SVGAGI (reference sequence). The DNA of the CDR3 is TGTGCCAGCAGCCGCCTCAACAGGGCAGGGGAGCAGTTCTTC. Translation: CASSRLNRAGEQFF.

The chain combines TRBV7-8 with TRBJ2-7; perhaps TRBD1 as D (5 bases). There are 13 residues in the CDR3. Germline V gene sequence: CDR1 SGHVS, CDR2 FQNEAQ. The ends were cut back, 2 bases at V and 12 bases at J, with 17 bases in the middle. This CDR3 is CASSLQVQDSPYF. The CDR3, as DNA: TGTGCCAGCAGCTTACAGGTTCAAGACAGCCCGTACTTC.

DNA for the CDR3: TGTGCCAGCAGCTTGGCGCAGGGGGCGGCTTCACCCCTCCACTTT. Its translation is CASSLAQGAASPLHF. This chain links TRBV5-6 with TRBJ1-6; 8 bases align to TRBD1. Trimming took 0 bases from V and 9 from J; bases not matched to a gene: 5. The CDR3 contains 15 residues. The V gene's germline CDR1 is SGHDT and CDR2 YYEEEE. Supplemented by reference TRBV5-6 and TRBJ1-6, the full variable domain reads DAGVTQSPTHLIKTRGQQVTLRCSPKSGHDTVSWYQQALGQGPQFIFQYYEEEERQRGNFPDRFSGHQFPNYSSELNVNALLLGDSALYLCASSLAQGAASPLHFGNGTRLTVT.

In DNA form, the CDR3 reads TGTGCCAGCAGGTCAGGGGGTGAGCAGTTCTTC. Encoded protein: CASRSGGEQFF. The V gene is TRBV6-5, the J gene TRBJ2-1, with 7 bases aligning to TRBD1. This CDR3 has 11 residues. Germline CDR1 MNHEY, CDR2 SVGAGI. The V and J ends lost 6 bases and 9 bases, in that order; junction bases with no gene match: 2.

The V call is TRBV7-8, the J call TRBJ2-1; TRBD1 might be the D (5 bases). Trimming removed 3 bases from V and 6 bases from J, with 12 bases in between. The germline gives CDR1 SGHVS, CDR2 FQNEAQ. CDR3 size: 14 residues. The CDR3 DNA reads TGTGCCAGCAGCTTCTTCCGACAGCTCAATGAGCAGTTCTTC. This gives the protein CASSFFRQLNEQFF.

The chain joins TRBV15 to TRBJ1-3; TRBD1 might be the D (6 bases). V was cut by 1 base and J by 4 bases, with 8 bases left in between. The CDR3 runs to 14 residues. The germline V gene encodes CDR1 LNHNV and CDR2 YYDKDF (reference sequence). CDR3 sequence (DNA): TGTGCCACCAGCAGAGGCACAGGGGGAAACACCATATATTTT. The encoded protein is CATSRGTGGNTIYF.

Here the CDR3 DNA reads TGTGCCAGCAGTCCCGCGGGCTCTGGAAACACCATATATTTT. Its translation is CASSPAGSGNTIYF. The chain recombines TRBV7-9 with TRBJ1-3; no definite D call. Between the trimmed V and J ends, which lost 6 bases and 0 bases, there was a span of 9 bases. Germline-derived CDR1 and CDR2 are SEHNR and FQNEAQ (reference sequence). The CDR3 has 14 amino acids.

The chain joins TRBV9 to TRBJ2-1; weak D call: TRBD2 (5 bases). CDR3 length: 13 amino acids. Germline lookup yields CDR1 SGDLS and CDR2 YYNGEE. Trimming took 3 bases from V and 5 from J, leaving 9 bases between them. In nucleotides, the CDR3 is TGTGCCAGCAGCGGTTGGCGGGACAATGAGCAGTTCTTC. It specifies CASSGWRDNEQFF.

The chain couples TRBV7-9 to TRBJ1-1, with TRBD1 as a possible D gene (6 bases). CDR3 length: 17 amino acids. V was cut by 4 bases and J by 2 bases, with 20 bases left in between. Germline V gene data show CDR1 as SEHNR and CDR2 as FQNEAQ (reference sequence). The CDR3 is CASSSPRGQPENTEAFF. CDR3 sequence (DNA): TGTGCCAGCAGCTCCCCGAGAGGACAGCCCGAAAACACTGAAGCTTTCTTT.

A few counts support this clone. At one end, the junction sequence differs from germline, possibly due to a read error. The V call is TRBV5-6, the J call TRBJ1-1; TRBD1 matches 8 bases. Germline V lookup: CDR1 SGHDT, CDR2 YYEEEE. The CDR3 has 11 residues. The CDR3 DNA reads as TGTGCCAGCAGTCGACAGGGGCGGTTCCTTTTT. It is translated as CASSRQGRFLF.

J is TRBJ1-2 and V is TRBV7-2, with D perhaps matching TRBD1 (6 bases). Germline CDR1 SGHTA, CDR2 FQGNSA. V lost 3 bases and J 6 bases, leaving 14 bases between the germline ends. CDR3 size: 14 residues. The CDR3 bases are TGTGCCAGCAGCTTCGTCCAGGGGCAGCATGGCTACACCTTC. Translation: CASSFVQGQHGYTF.

The CDR3 sequence: CASSFMGTSGTDTQYF. Here the CDR3 DNA reads TGTGCCAGCAGCTTTATGGGGACTAGCGGCACAGATACGCAGTATTTT. The chain carries TRBV5-6 and TRBJ2-3; 10 bases are a match to TRBD2. Germline loops: CDR1 SGHDT, CDR2 YYEEEE. The CDR3 loop spans 16 amino acids. The V gene end was trimmed by 2 bases and the J gene end by 1 base; junction bases not matched to a gene: 4. Looking up the rest from reference TRBV5-6 and TRBJ2-3 gives the full variable domain: DAGVTQSPTHLIKTRGQQVTLRCSPKSGHDTVSWYQQALGQGPQFIFQYYEEEERQRGNFPDRFSGHQFPNYSSELNVNALLLGDSALYLCASSFMGTSGTDTQYFGPGTRLTVL.

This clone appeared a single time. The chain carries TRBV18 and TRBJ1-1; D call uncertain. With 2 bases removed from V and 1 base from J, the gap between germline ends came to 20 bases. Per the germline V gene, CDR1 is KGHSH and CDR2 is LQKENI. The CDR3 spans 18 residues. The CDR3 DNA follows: TGTGCCAGCTCACCAGATTTCGGTGTCGATATTGCGAACACTGAAGCTTTCTTT. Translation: CASSPDFGVDIANTEAFF.

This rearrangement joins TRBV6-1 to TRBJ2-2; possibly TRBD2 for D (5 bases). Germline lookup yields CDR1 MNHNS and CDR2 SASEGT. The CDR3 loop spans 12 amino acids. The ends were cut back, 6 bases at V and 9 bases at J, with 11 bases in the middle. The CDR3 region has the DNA TGTGCCAGCAGCCAAACTAGAAGGGAGCTGTTTTTT. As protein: CASSQTRRELFF.

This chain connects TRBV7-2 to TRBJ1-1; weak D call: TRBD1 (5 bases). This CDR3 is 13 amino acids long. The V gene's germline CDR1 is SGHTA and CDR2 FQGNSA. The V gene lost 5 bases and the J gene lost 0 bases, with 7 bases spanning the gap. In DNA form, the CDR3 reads TGTGCCAGCAGCCGACAGATGAACACTGAAGCTTTCTTT. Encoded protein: CASSRQMNTEAFF.

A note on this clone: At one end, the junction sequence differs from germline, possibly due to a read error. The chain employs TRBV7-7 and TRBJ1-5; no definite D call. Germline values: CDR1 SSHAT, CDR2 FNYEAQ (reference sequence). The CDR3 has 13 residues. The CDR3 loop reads CASSTNPNQPQHF. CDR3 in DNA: TGTGCTAGCAGCACTAACCCCAATCAGCCCCAGCATTTT.

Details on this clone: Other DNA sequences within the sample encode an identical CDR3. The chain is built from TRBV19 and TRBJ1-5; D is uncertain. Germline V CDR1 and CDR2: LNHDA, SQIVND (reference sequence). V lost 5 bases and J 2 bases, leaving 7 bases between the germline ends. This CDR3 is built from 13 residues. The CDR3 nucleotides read TGTGCCAGTAGTGGTACGGGCAATCAGCCCCAGCATTTT. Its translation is CASSGTGNQPQHF.

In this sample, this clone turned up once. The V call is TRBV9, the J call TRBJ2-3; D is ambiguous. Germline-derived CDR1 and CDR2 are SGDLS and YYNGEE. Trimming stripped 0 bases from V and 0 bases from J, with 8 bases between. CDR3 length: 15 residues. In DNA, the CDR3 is TGTGCCAGCAGCGTAGGGCTGACTAGCACAGATACGCAGTATTTT. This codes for CASSVGLTSTDTQYF.

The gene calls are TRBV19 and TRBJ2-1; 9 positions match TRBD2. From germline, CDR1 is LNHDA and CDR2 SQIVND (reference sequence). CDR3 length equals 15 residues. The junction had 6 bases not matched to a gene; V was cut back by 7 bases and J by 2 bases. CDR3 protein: CASTAVAGAYNEQFF. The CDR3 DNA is TGTGCCAGTACGGCCGTAGCGGGGGCCTACAATGAGCAGTTCTTC.

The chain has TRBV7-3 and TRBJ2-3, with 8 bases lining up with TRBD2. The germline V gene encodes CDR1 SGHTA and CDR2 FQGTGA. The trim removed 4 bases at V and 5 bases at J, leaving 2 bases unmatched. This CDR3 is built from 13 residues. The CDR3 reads CASSSLAGDTQYF. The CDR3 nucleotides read TGTGCCAGCAGCTCTCTAGCGGGAGATACGCAGTATTTT. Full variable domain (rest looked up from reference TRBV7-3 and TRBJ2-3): GAGVSQTPSNKVTEKGKYVELRCDPISGHTALYWYRQSLGQGPEFLIYFQGTGAADDSGLPNDRFFAVRPEGSVSTLKIQRTERGDSAVYLCASSSLAGDTQYFGPGTRLTVL.

The CDR3 sequence: CASSPGGLEVETQYF. The CDR3 coding sequence is TGCGCCAGCAGCCCCGGAGGGTTGGAGGTAGAGACCCAGTACTTC. The rearrangement links TRBV5-1 to TRBJ2-5; TRBD2 might be the D (6 bases). V lost 4 bases to trimming and J lost 4 bases, with 17 bases between them. There are 15 residues in the CDR3. CDR1 and CDR2 (germline): SGHRS, YFSETQ.

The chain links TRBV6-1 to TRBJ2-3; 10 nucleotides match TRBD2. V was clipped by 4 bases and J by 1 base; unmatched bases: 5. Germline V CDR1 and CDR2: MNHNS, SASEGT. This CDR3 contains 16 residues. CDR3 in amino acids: CASSARLAGGTDTQYF. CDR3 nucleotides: TGTGCCAGCAGTGCCAGACTAGCGGGCGGCACAGATACGCAGTATTTT.

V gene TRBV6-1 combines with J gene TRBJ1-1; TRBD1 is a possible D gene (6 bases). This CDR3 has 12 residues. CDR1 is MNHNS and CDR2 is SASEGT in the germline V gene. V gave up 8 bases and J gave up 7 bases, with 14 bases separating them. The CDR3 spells CASGPGTLEAFF. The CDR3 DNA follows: TGTGCCAGCGGCCCCGGGACACTTGAAGCTTTCTTT.

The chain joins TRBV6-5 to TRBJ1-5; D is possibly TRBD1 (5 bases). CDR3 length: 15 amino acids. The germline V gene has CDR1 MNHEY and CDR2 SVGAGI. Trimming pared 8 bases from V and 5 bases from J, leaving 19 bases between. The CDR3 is CASGAEWGGDQPQHF. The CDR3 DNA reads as TGTGCCAGCGGGGCTGAATGGGGCGGTGATCAGCCCCAGCATTTT.

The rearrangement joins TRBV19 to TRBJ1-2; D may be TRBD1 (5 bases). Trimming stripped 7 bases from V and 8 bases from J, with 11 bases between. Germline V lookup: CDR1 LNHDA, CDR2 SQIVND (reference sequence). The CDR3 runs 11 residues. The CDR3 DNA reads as TGTGCCAGTAAGGCAGGGAAAGGCTACACCTTC. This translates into CASKAGKGYTF.

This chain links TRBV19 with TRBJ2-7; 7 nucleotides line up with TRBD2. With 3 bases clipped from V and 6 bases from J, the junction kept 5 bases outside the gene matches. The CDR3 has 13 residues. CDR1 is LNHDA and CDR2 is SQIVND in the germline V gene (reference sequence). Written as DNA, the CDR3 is TGTGCCAGTAGTATCGCGCGGGAGTCCGAGCAGTACTTC. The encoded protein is CASSIARESEQYF.

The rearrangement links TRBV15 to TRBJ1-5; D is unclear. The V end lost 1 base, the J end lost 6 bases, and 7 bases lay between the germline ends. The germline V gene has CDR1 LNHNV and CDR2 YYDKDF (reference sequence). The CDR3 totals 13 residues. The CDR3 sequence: CATSRAIAQPQHF. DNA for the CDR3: TGTGCCACCAGCAGAGCCATAGCTCAGCCCCAGCATTTT. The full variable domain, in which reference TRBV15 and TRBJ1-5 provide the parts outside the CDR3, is DAMVIQNPRYQVTQFGKPVTLSCSQTLNHNVMYWYQQKSSQAPKLLFHYYDKDFNNEADTPDNFQSRRPNTSFCFLDIRSPGLGDTAMYLCATSRAIAQPQHFGDGTRLSIL.

The CDR3: CASSLGEDRNEKLFF. The CDR3 nucleotides are TGTGCCAGCAGCTTGGGGGAGGACCGGAATGAAAAACTGTTTTTT. The chain carries TRBV7-4 and TRBJ1-4, with D perhaps matching TRBD1 (5 bases). The CDR3 is made up of 15 amino acids. V lost 3 bases and J lost 5, with 13 bases in between. The V gene's germline CDR1 is SGHVT and CDR2 SQSDAQ.